The following is a T cell receptor beta chain sequence with its context. These data belong to a study of T cell changes during pregnancy in multiple sclerosis. Method: immunoSEQ multiplex PCR; TCRdb's copy keeps in-frame clones and lacks some. The sample lists some 80,000 clones; roughly 90% were seen once. V was pared by 4 bases and J by 5 bases, with 7 bases of the junction left unmatched. CDR3 size: 15 residues. Germline V CDR1 and CDR2: SGHRS, YFSETQ. The chain employs TRBV5-1 and TRBJ1-1; 11 bases are shared with TRBD1. This specimen consisted of peripheral blood, obtained in the first trimester of pregnancy. This clonotype was obtained from a female donor in good health, enrolled as a control in a pregnancy study. The CDR3 sequence: CASSKDRGRGTEAFF. The CDR3 coding sequence is TGCGCCAGCAGCAAGGACAGGGGGCGAGGGACTGAAGCTTTCTTT. Using reference TRBV5-1 and TRBJ1-1 for the parts outside the CDR3, the full variable domain is KAGVTQTPRYLIKTRGQQVTLSCSPISGHRSVSWYQQTPGQGLQFLFEYFSETQRNKGNFPGRFSGRQFSNSRSEMNVSTLELGDSALYLCASSKDRGRGTEAFFGQGTRLTVV.